These 7 T cell receptor beta chains were all obtained from the same sample, sequenced in a study of T cell changes during pregnancy in multiple sclerosis. The table came from immunoSEQ multiplex PCR; TCRdb's copy has only in-frame clones and leaves some out. The sample has 65,000 to 75,000 clones, approximately 90% seen once. The sequencing used peripheral blood, collected in the third trimester of pregnancy. The source of these receptors is a female donor in good health, enrolled as a control in a pregnancy study.

The rearrangement links TRBV5-6 to TRBJ2-5, with 7 bases fitting TRBD1. J gave up 4 bases and V 0 bases, and 6 bases lay outside the gene matches. CDR3 length: 15 residues. Germline V CDR1 and CDR2: SGHDT, YYEEEE. The CDR3 spells CASSLVTGVGETQYF. The CDR3 nucleotides are TGTGCCAGCAGCTTGGTTACAGGGGTAGGAGAGACCCAGTACTTC. Variable domain in full (rest from reference TRBV5-6 and TRBJ2-5): DAGVTQSPTHLIKTRGQQVTLRCSPKSGHDTVSWYQQALGQGPQFIFQYYEEEERQRGNFPDRFSGHQFPNYSSELNVNALLLGDSALYLCASSLVTGVGETQYFGPGTRLLVL.

The chain employs TRBV4-2 and TRBJ1-1; possible D gene TRBD1, 5 bases. Germline assignment: CDR1 LGHNA and CDR2 YNFKEQ. Deletions cut 0 bases from V and 3 bases from J, with 11 bases between. The CDR3 covers 15 residues. The CDR3 DNA follows: TGTGCCAGCAGCCAAGATGGGGGGGGTGACACTGAAGCTTTCTTT. Translated, it gives CASSQDGGGDTEAFF.

The rearrangement uses TRBV4-2 and TRBJ2-2; D is ambiguous. CDR1 LGHNA and CDR2 YNFKEQ come from the germline V gene. V was shortened by 1 base and J by 2 bases, with 11 bases between the two germline ends. CDR3 length equals 16 residues. In DNA, the CDR3 is TGTGCCAGCAGCCAAGTTGCACAGAGAAACACCGGGGAGCTGTTTTTT. Protein product: CASSQVAQRNTGELFF.

The chain uses TRBV20-1 and TRBJ1-6; 7 bases match TRBD1. Germline assignment: CDR1 DFQATT and CDR2 SNEGSKA (reference sequence). The CDR3 has 10 amino acids. J was trimmed by 15 bases and V by 3 bases; bases with no gene match: 2. CDR3 in amino acids: CSASTGDLHF. CDR3 DNA: TGCAGTGCTAGTACAGGGGACCTCCACTTT.

This clone came up once. The chain has TRBV18 and TRBJ1-1; weak D call: TRBD1 (6 bases). This CDR3 spans 14 amino acids. Between the trimmed V and J ends, which lost 2 bases and 1 base, there was a span of 8 bases. Germline lookup yields CDR1 KGHSH and CDR2 LQKENI. Written as DNA, the CDR3 is TGTGCCAGCTCACCAAACAGGGCGAACACTGAAGCTTTCTTT. Encoded protein: CASSPNRANTEAFF.

V and J are TRBV4-2 and TRBJ2-5; 9 nucleotides match TRBD2. The CDR3 covers 17 residues. Germline V gives CDR1 LGHNA, CDR2 YNFKEQ. V shed 0 bases, J shed 1 base, and the junction held 6 bases outside the gene matches. For the CDR3, the DNA is TGTGCCAGCAGCCAAGACCCAGGACTAGCGCCCCAAGAGACCCAGTACTTC. It codes for CASSQDPGLAPQETQYF.

The chain uses TRBV28 and TRBJ1-2; D perhaps matches TRBD1 (6 bases). This CDR3 is built from 17 residues. V was shortened by 1 base and J by 8 bases, with 23 bases between the two germline ends. Germline CDR1 is MDHEN and CDR2 is SYDVKM. Here the CDR3 DNA reads TGTGCCAGCAGTTTATTAGGGAGGGGGGCGCAAATTGAGGGCTACACCTTC. It codes for CASSLLGRGAQIEGYTF.